Each of the 25 T cell receptor beta chains below was sequenced from the same sample in a study of blood T cell repertoires in COVID-19. The method was immunoSEQ multiplex PCR; TCRdb's version includes in-frame clones alone and lacks a portion of them. The table shows 200,000 to 250,000 clones, with about nine tenths occurring only once. What was sequenced was peripheral blood. Receptors originate from a man in his 60s who had recovered from COVID-19.

The V gene is TRBV7-9, the J gene TRBJ2-7; the match to TRBD2 covers 9 bases. The CDR3 runs 15 residues. Trimming at V came to 1 base and at J to 5 bases, leaving 6 bases not matched to a gene. Germline CDR1 and CDR2: SEHNR and FQNEAQ (reference sequence). The CDR3 is CASSLVGGGANEQYF. In DNA form, the CDR3 reads TGTGCCAGCAGCTTAGTAGGCGGGGGGGCGAACGAGCAGTACTTC. The complete variable domain, with remaining parts taken from reference TRBV7-9 and TRBJ2-7, reads DTGVSQNPRHKITKRGQNVTFRCDPISEHNRLYWYRQTLGQGPEFLTYFQNEAQLEKSRLLSDRFSAERPKGSFSTLEIQRTEQGDSAMYLCASSLVGGGANEQYFGPGTRLTVT.

The genes are TRBV29-1 and TRBJ1-2; TRBD1 matches 7 bases. The V and J ends lost 7 bases and 0 bases, in that order; junction bases with no gene match: 2. The germline V gene encodes CDR1 SQVTM and CDR2 ANQGSEA. CDR3 length: 12 amino acids. CDR3 nucleotides: TGCAGCGGAGGGACAGCTAACTATGGCTACACCTTC. Its protein product is CSGGTANYGYTF.

Worth noting for this clone: The same CDR3 arises from other DNA sequences in this sample as well. The V gene is TRBV6-6, the J gene TRBJ2-7; D gene unclear. CDR3 length: 11 amino acids. Trimming pared 1 base from V and 4 bases from J, leaving 2 bases between. Germline assignment: CDR1 MNHNY and CDR2 SVGAGI (reference sequence). The CDR3 nucleotides are TGTGCCAGCAGTTACTTATACGAGCAGTACTTC. This sequence encodes CASSYLYEQYF.

This chain connects TRBV5-1 to TRBJ1-1, with TRBD1 as a possible D gene (5 bases). Looked up from germline, CDR1 is SGHRS and CDR2 is YFSETQ. V was shortened by 0 bases and J by 1 base, with 16 bases between the two germline ends. CDR3 length: 17 residues. CDR3 sequence (DNA): TGCGCCAGCAGCTTGGGGCAGAACAGGCGAGCGAACACTGAAGCTTTCTTT. Residues: CASSLGQNRRANTEAFF.

This clone was counted between two and nine times. The chain employs TRBV7-9 and TRBJ1-5; 9 positions match TRBD1. This CDR3 has 16 amino acids. Germline V gene sequence: CDR1 SEHNR, CDR2 FQNEAQ (reference sequence). V lost 6 bases, J lost 1 base, and 7 bases stayed unmatched. For the CDR3, the DNA is TGTGCCAGCAGTCCCGGACAGGGGCAGAGCAATCAGCCCCAGCATTTT. Its translation: CASSPGQGQSNQPQHF.

This rearrangement joins TRBV7-2 to TRBJ1-6; the D gene is possibly TRBD1 (5 bases). The CDR3 consists of 16 residues. Per the germline V gene, CDR1 is SGHTA and CDR2 is FQGNSA. Trimming stripped 0 bases from V and 10 bases from J, with 16 bases between. The CDR3 DNA reads as TGTGCCAGCAGCTTAGCGGGTAGGGGATCGAGGTCACCCCTCCACTTT. Amino acids: CASSLAGRGSRSPLHF.

The gene calls are TRBV7-2 and TRBJ1-1; D gene unclear. With 0 bases removed from V and 2 bases from J, the gap between germline ends came to 10 bases. Per germline, CDR1 SGHTA and CDR2 FQGNSA. The CDR3 is made up of 15 amino acids. CDR3 coding DNA: TGTGCCAGCAGCTTAGCGCCCAGGCTAAACACTGAAGCTTTCTTT. Translated: CASSLAPRLNTEAFF.

The chain joins TRBV19 to TRBJ1-6; D unclear. The CDR3 extends over 15 amino acids. CDR1 and CDR2 (germline): LNHDA, SQIVND (reference sequence). V gave up 3 bases and J gave up 2 bases, with 8 bases separating them. The CDR3 region is CASSIGETYNSPLHF. The CDR3 DNA reads TGTGCCAGTAGTATTGGGGAGACCTATAATTCACCCCTCCACTTT.

V usage is TRBV28 and J usage is TRBJ2-2; possibly TRBD2 for D (5 bases). The V end was cut by 7 bases, the J end by 7 bases, with 19 bases between. The CDR3 extends over 15 amino acids. CDR1 and CDR2 from the germline V gene are MDHEN and SYDVKM. The CDR3 loop reads CASKRSAGIDGELFF. CDR3 DNA sequence: TGTGCCAGCAAGCGGTCCGCGGGTATCGACGGGGAGCTGTTTTTT.

This clone occurred a few times. The chain joins TRBV7-3 to TRBJ1-6, with D perhaps matching TRBD1 (5 bases). Germline V CDR1 and CDR2: SGHTA, FQGTGA. The ends were cut back, 5 bases at V and 1 base at J, with 12 bases in the middle. The CDR3 has 16 residues. CDR3 residues: CASSQSRGSYNSPLHF. The CDR3 DNA sequence: TGTGCCAGCAGCCAATCCCGGGGGTCCTATAATTCACCCCTCCACTTT.

This clone was picked up one time. This CDR3 is CASSFRTGLVSNQPQHF. CDR3 nucleotides: TGTGCCAGCAGCTTTAGGACAGGACTCGTTAGCAATCAGCCCCAGCATTTT. V usage is TRBV5-8 and J usage is TRBJ1-5, with 7 bases fitting TRBD1. V dropped 2 bases and J dropped 0; count of bases not matched to a gene: 8. Germline CDR1 is SGHTS and CDR2 is YDEGEE. There are 17 residues in the CDR3.

The chain employs TRBV27 and TRBJ2-7, with D tentatively TRBD2 (5 bases). V was pared by 5 bases and J by 2 bases, with 10 bases between. CDR3 length equals 13 residues. Germline lookup yields CDR1 MNHEY and CDR2 SMNVEV (reference sequence). In DNA form, the CDR3 reads TGTGCCAGCAGTCGGACTGGTCCCTACGAGCAGTACTTC. Its translation is CASSRTGPYEQYF.

The chain links TRBV11-2 to TRBJ2-7; D is undetermined. The CDR3 covers 14 residues. V lost 1 base to trimming and J lost 3 bases, with 10 bases between them. Germline V lookup: CDR1 SGHAT, CDR2 FQNNGV. CDR3 residues: CASSLVGRIYEQYF. CDR3 bases: TGTGCCAGCAGCTTAGTAGGCAGGATCTACGAGCAGTACTTC.

The rearrangement links TRBV20-1 to TRBJ2-6, with TRBD2 matching over 11 bases. CDR1 and CDR2 from the germline V gene are DFQATT and SNEGSKA (reference sequence). V shed 3 bases, J shed 0 bases, and the junction held 10 bases outside the gene matches. The CDR3 runs to 19 residues. CDR3 region: CSASGPSGGTSSGANVLTF. DNA of the CDR3: TGCAGTGCTAGTGGTCCTAGCGGGGGGACTAGCTCTGGGGCCAACGTCCTGACTTTC.

This chain uses TRBV6-1 with TRBJ1-5, with 7 bases aligning to TRBD1. J lost 0 bases, V lost 2 bases, and 13 bases had no gene match. CDR3 size: 19 residues. Germline CDR1 reads MNHNS; CDR2 reads SASEGT. For the CDR3, the DNA is TGTGCCAGCAGTGAAAAAGGGGGCCAAGCCCTTTTTAGCAATCAGCCCCAGCATTTT. It yields the protein CASSEKGGQALFSNQPQHF.

V is TRBV3-1 (or the pseudogene TRBV3-2) and J is TRBJ2-3; 13 nucleotides align to TRBD2. Germline CDR1 is LGHDT and CDR2 is YNNKEL (reference sequence). This CDR3 is 18 amino acids long. V was pared by 4 bases and J by 1 base, with 8 bases of the junction left unmatched. In nucleotides, the CDR3 is TGTGCCAGCAGCCGAATAGCTGGACTAGCGGGAGGCACAGATACGCAGTATTTT. This codes for CASSRIAGLAGGTDTQYF.

This CDR3 is CASSMTSGAVTDTQYF. Here the CDR3 DNA reads TGTGCCAGCAGCATGACTAGCGGGGCGGTCACAGATACGCAGTATTTT. The rearrangement links TRBV7-3 to TRBJ2-3; 11 positions agree with TRBD2. The V segment lost 5 bases and the J segment 2 bases; nucleotides outside the gene matches: 6. Germline CDR1 is SGHTA and CDR2 is FQGTGA. The CDR3 has 16 amino acids.

The chain is built from TRBV5-6 and TRBJ2-7; 8 bases align to TRBD2. The CDR3 totals 14 residues. From germline, CDR1 is SGHDT and CDR2 YYEEEE. The trim removed 1 base at V and 1 base at J, leaving 1 base unmatched. CDR3 nucleotides: TGTGCCAGCAGCTTGATAGCGGGGTCCTACGAGCAGTACTTC. It codes for CASSLIAGSYEQYF.

This sequence joins TRBV9 and TRBJ1-3; 12 bases line up with TRBD1. Unmatched junction bases numbered 3, after V lost 3 bases and J lost 5 bases. Germline V CDR1 and CDR2: SGDLS, YYNGEE. The CDR3 spans 15 residues. CDR3 nucleotides: TGTGCCAGCAGCGGCGGGACAGGGGGCAGAAACACCATATATTTT. Translating gives CASSGGTGGRNTIYF.

The chain combines TRBV28 with TRBJ2-7; 7 nucleotides align to TRBD1. The CDR3 is made up of 15 amino acids. Germline values: CDR1 MDHEN, CDR2 SYDVKM. The J segment lost 7 bases and the V segment lost 4 bases, leaving 13 bases of the junction unmatched. CDR3 protein: CASSYSRGQVTEQYF. The CDR3 nucleotides are TGTGCCAGCAGTTACTCCCGAGGACAGGTCACTGAGCAGTACTTC.

The chain combines TRBV4-2 with TRBJ1-3; TRBD1 matches at 8 bases. In germline, CDR1 is LGHNA, CDR2 YNFKEQ. Trimming removed 4 bases from V and 3 bases from J; junction bases left unmatched: 8. This CDR3 is 16 amino acids long. CDR3 bases: TGTGCCAGCAGCCGCCTAACCGGGACAGGTGGAAACACCATATATTTT. This gives the protein CASSRLTGTGGNTIYF.

This clone is a singleton in its sample. The genes are TRBV12-3 or TRBV12-4 and TRBJ1-3; possibly TRBD1 for D (5 bases). V was pared by 5 bases and J by 4 bases, with 9 bases between. The CDR3 loop spans 13 amino acids. This CDR3 is CASSRGWGNTIYF. The DNA of the CDR3 is TGTGCCAGCAGTAGGGGCTGGGGAAACACCATATATTTT.

This clone was counted between two and nine times. The CDR3 DNA follows: TGTGCCAGCAGCTTGCTGGGGATCAGCGGCGCCGGGGAGCTGTTTTTT. Translating gives CASSLLGISGAGELFF. The chain combines TRBV5-6 with TRBJ2-2; D perhaps matches TRBD2 (5 bases). The germline V and J ends were trimmed by 1 base and 6 bases, with 16 bases remaining between them. Germline CDR1 SGHDT, CDR2 YYEEEE. The length of the CDR3 is 16 residues.

This rearrangement joins TRBV6-5 to TRBJ2-2; D is uncertain. V lost 0 bases to trimming and J lost 8 bases, with 10 bases between them. The germline CDR1 and CDR2 sequences are MNHEY and SVGAGI. CDR3 length: 14 residues. The CDR3 loop is CASSYSPVGGELFF. CDR3 nucleotides: TGTGCCAGCAGTTACTCACCTGTCGGGGGGGAGCTGTTTTTT.

The chain links TRBV5-4 to TRBJ2-1; TRBD1 matches at 7 bases. J was trimmed by 8 bases and V by 4 bases; bases with no gene match: 3. Germline CDR1 and CDR2: SGHNT and YYREEE (reference sequence). This CDR3 is built from 12 residues. The CDR3 loop is CASSRGGHEQFF. The CDR3 nucleotides are TGTGCCAGCAGCAGAGGGGGCCATGAGCAGTTCTTC.